The 25 T cell receptor beta chains below come from one sample, sequenced in a study of T cell responses to AZD1222 COVID-19 vaccine. The repertoire was sequenced with immunoSEQ multiplex PCR; TCRdb's copy has only in-frame clones and lacks some. The table includes roughly 140,000 clones, roughly 90% detected once. The sequenced sample was peripheral blood, obtained on day 0 of AZD1222 vaccination. The receptors come from an adult in good health.

The gene calls are TRBV9 and TRBJ2-6, with D maybe TRBD1 (5 bases). V dropped 3 bases and J dropped 8 bases, with 6 bases sitting between them. The germline CDR1 and CDR2 sequences are SGDLS and YYNGEE. CDR3 length: 12 residues. The CDR3 loop reads CASSGTTNVLTF. The DNA for the CDR3 is TGTGCCAGCAGCGGGACAACCAACGTCCTGACTTTC.

This clone was detected only once. The chain links TRBV19 to TRBJ2-5; 10 nucleotides match TRBD1. The CDR3 has 15 residues. Unmatched junction bases numbered 6, after V lost 4 bases and J lost 4 bases. Germline V gene data show CDR1 as LNHDA and CDR2 as SQIVND (reference sequence). The CDR3: CASSNDRGQGETQYF. CDR3 nucleotides: TGTGCCAGTAGTAACGACAGGGGGCAGGGAGAGACCCAGTACTTC.

This sequence joins TRBV18 and TRBJ2-7; D is unresolved. With 3 bases removed from V and 7 bases from J, the gap between germline ends came to 13 bases. Germline CDR1 KGHSH, CDR2 LQKENI. This CDR3 has 13 amino acids. This CDR3 reads CASSPKLIREQYF. The CDR3 bases are TGTGCCAGCTCACCGAAACTAATTCGTGAGCAGTACTTC.

V is TRBV27 and J is TRBJ1-5, with D perhaps TRBD1 (5 bases). Germline lookup yields CDR1 MNHEY and CDR2 SMNVEV (reference sequence). V was trimmed by 0 bases and J by 5 bases, leaving 11 bases between them. This CDR3 has 15 amino acids. The CDR3 loop is CASSLSVGGDQPQHF. CDR3 nucleotides: TGTGCCAGCAGTTTATCGGTTGGGGGGGATCAGCCCCAGCATTTT.

This clone was seen a single time. The chain employs TRBV5-1 and TRBJ2-7; perhaps TRBD1 as D (6 bases). This CDR3 region has 14 residues. V dropped 7 bases and J dropped 4 bases, with 18 bases sitting between them. Germline V gives CDR1 SGHRS, CDR2 YFSETQ. CDR3 loop: CASREQGSEYEQYF. The CDR3 DNA sequence: TGCGCCAGCCGCGAACAGGGATCTGAATACGAGCAGTACTTC.

In this sample, this clone turned up once. This chain links TRBV7-9 with TRBJ2-7, with 7 bases lining up with TRBD1. This CDR3 region has 12 residues. V gave up 5 bases and J gave up 5 bases; unmatched junction bases: 3. Germline V gene data show CDR1 as SEHNR and CDR2 as FQNEAQ (reference sequence). In DNA form, the CDR3 reads TGTGCCAGCAGCGAGACAGGGAACGAGCAGTACTTC. This codes for CASSETGNEQYF.

CDR3 in amino acids: CASGYFGPAYEQYF. The DNA for the CDR3 is TGTGCCAGCGGTTACTTTGGGCCCGCATACGAGCAGTACTTC. The chain joins TRBV7-3 to TRBJ2-7; D not certain. The ends were cut back, 8 bases at V and 4 bases at J, with 18 bases in the middle. This CDR3 contains 14 residues. The germline V gene has CDR1 SGHTA and CDR2 FQGTGA.

Only one count was recorded for this clone. The chain has TRBV5-6 and TRBJ2-7, with 8 positions matching TRBD2. Germline loops: CDR1 SGHDT, CDR2 YYEEEE. The CDR3 extends over 15 amino acids. The ends lost 0 bases at V and 3 bases at J; junction bases unmatched: 5. CDR3 sequence: CASSLVGSGNYEQYF. As DNA, the CDR3 is TGTGCCAGCAGCTTGGTGGGTAGCGGGAACTACGAGCAGTACTTC.

The chain joins TRBV10-3 to TRBJ2-1; 7 bases fit TRBD2. Unmatched junction bases numbered 6, after V lost 0 bases and J lost 7 bases. The CDR3 totals 15 residues. From germline, CDR1 is ENHRY and CDR2 SYGVKD. CDR3 DNA sequence: TGTGCCATCAGTGAGTCGGCGGGAGAGGGAAATGAGCAGTTCTTC. Protein: CAISESAGEGNEQFF.

This rearrangement joins TRBV24-1 to TRBJ2-1; 7 bases fit TRBD1. Per germline, CDR1 KGHDR and CDR2 SFDVKD. This CDR3 is built from 15 residues. V lost 2 bases to trimming and J lost 9 bases; unmatched junction nucleotides: 9. CDR3 nucleotides: TGTGCCACCAGTGATTCTGGGACAGCTATAAGTGAGCAGTTCTTC. Encoded protein: CATSDSGTAISEQFF.

This clone was picked up a small number of times. This chain connects TRBV2 to TRBJ2-1; D gene uncertain. Germline-derived CDR1 and CDR2 are SNHLY and FYNNEI. V lost 8 bases and J lost 9, with 20 bases in between. CDR3 size: 14 residues. The CDR3 DNA reads as TGTGCCAGCCGGCTTGCGGCCCGGTTGGGTGAGCAGTTCTTC. It translates to CASRLAARLGEQFF.

The chain has TRBV28 and TRBJ1-3, with a tentative D call TRBD1 (5 bases). Trimming cost V 4 bases and J 7 bases, with 14 bases left between them. This CDR3 contains 14 residues. Germline CDR1 is MDHEN and CDR2 is SYDVKM. Here the CDR3 DNA reads TGTGCCAGCAGTTCCGGGGCTCTTGGGAACACCATATATTTT. Amino acid sequence: CASSSGALGNTIYF.

Only a few counts were recorded for this clone. CDR3 region: CASSPRASGRYNEQFF. CDR3 nucleotides: TGTGCCAGTAGCCCGCGGGCTAGCGGGCGATACAATGAGCAGTTCTTC. The J gene is TRBJ2-1, the V gene TRBV19; 8 nucleotides line up with TRBD2. CDR1 is LNHDA, CDR2 SQIVND, per germline (reference sequence). This CDR3 has 16 residues. J was trimmed by 4 bases and V by 6 bases; bases with no gene match: 11.

The chain uses TRBV19 and TRBJ1-1, with D perhaps TRBD1 (5 bases). V was shortened by 6 bases and J by 3 bases, with 17 bases between the two germline ends. In germline, CDR1 is LNHDA, CDR2 SQIVND (reference sequence). The CDR3 loop spans 15 amino acids. The CDR3 coding sequence is TGTGCCAGTAGATTGGGTGCTCAGGGTTACACTGAAGCTTTCTTT. This codes for CASRLGAQGYTEAFF. The full variable domain, completed using reference TRBV19 and TRBJ1-1, is DGGITQSPKYLFRKEGQNVTLSCEQNLNHDAMYWYRQDPGQGLRLIYYSQIVNDFQKGDIAEGYSVSREKKESFPLTVTSAQKNPTAFYLCASRLGAQGYTEAFFGQGTRLTVV.

The chain couples TRBV7-9 to TRBJ2-3; tentatively, D is TRBD2 (5 bases). Germline CDR1 is SEHNR and CDR2 is FQNEAQ (reference sequence). The CDR3 totals 14 residues. V lost 3 bases to trimming and J lost 4 bases, with 11 bases between them. The DNA for the CDR3 is TGTGCCAGCAGCTTGACTATCGGGGCAGATACGCAGTATTTT. Translating it yields CASSLTIGADTQYF. The complete variable domain, with remaining parts taken from reference TRBV7-9 and TRBJ2-3, reads DTGVSQNPRHKITKRGQNVTFRCDPISEHNRLYWYRQTLGQGPEFLTYFQNEAQLEKSRLLSDRFSAERPKGSFSTLEIQRTEQGDSAMYLCASSLTIGADTQYFGPGTRLTVL.

The chain employs TRBV6-5 and TRBJ1-2, with D hard to call. Trimming left V 2 bases short and J 6 bases short, with 13 bases between. CDR1 and CDR2 (germline): MNHEY, SVGAGI. There are 14 residues in the CDR3. The CDR3 DNA reads as TGTGCCAGCAGTTACCCCGATTCCCGGGATGGCTACACCTTC. It specifies CASSYPDSRDGYTF.

The chain is built from TRBV6-2 or TRBV6-3 and TRBJ1-6, with TRBD1 identical over 7 bases. The ends lost 5 bases at V and 5 bases at J; junction bases unmatched: 3. This CDR3 region has 14 residues. Looked up from germline, CDR1 is MNHEY and CDR2 is SVGEGT. The CDR3 region is CASSPGTDNSPLHF. Written as DNA, the CDR3 is TGTGCCAGCAGTCCCGGGACAGATAATTCACCCCTCCACTTT.

V gene TRBV3-1 (or the pseudogene TRBV3-2) combines with J gene TRBJ1-1; tentative D call: TRBD1 (6 bases). V was shortened by 3 bases and J by 8 bases, with 10 bases between the two germline ends. In germline, CDR1 is LGHDT, CDR2 YNNKEL (reference sequence). This CDR3 region has 12 residues. The CDR3: CASSQPGTEAFF. The CDR3 nucleotides are TGTGCCAGCAGCCAGCCCGGGACAGAAGCTTTCTTT.

The V call is TRBV11-2, the J call TRBJ2-7; 9 nucleotides match TRBD1. Germline V gene lookup returns CDR1 SGHAT and CDR2 FQNNGV. The CDR3 is made up of 15 amino acids. Germline trimming cut 1 base from V and 3 bases from J; bases unmatched to any gene: 4. CDR3 residues: CASSLGNRGLYEQYF. In DNA, the CDR3 is TGTGCCAGCAGCTTAGGTAACAGGGGGCTCTACGAGCAGTACTTC.

This chain connects TRBV6-4 to TRBJ2-1; 11 nucleotides line up with TRBD2. The CDR3 runs 14 residues. Germline CDR1 is MRHNA and CDR2 is SNTAGT. V shed 2 bases and J 8 bases; nucleotides not matched to a gene: 2. The CDR3 spells CASSDLAGGDEQFF. The CDR3 bases are TGTGCCAGCAGTGACCTAGCGGGGGGCGATGAGCAGTTCTTC.

The chain couples TRBV5-6 to TRBJ2-3; D uncertain. Germline V gene sequence: CDR1 SGHDT, CDR2 YYEEEE. The length of the CDR3 is 11 residues. The V end was cut by 0 bases, the J end by 5 bases, with 1 base between. CDR3 residues: CASSLEDTQYF. In DNA form, the CDR3 reads TGTGCCAGCAGCTTGGAAGATACGCAGTATTTT.

The gene calls are TRBV30 and TRBJ1-6, with 7 positions matching TRBD1. CDR3 length equals 13 residues. Per germline, CDR1 GTSNPN and CDR2 SVGIG (reference sequence). V lost 4 bases and J lost 7; bases outside the gene matches: 4. The CDR3 sequence: CAWTRTGNSPLHF. As DNA, the CDR3 is TGTGCCTGGACGCGGACAGGAAATTCACCCCTCCACTTT.

V is TRBV5-4 and J is TRBJ2-2; D is uncertain. The CDR3 runs 15 residues. CDR1 and CDR2 (germline): SGHNT, YYREEE (reference sequence). Between the trimmed V and J ends, which lost 3 bases and 1 base, there was a span of 10 bases. The CDR3 is CASSWARGNTGELFF. The DNA of the CDR3 is TGTGCCAGCAGCTGGGCTAGAGGGAACACCGGGGAGCTGTTTTTT.

The V and J genes are TRBV9 and TRBJ1-1; 7 nucleotides agree with TRBD1. Germline-derived CDR1 and CDR2 are SGDLS and YYNGEE. This CDR3 comprises 14 residues. V dropped 4 bases and J dropped 1; count of bases not matched to a gene: 4. CDR3: CASSLTGENTEAFF. The CDR3 DNA is TGTGCCAGCAGCTTAACAGGGGAGAACACTGAAGCTTTCTTT.

This clone was counted once. This rearrangement joins TRBV5-1 to TRBJ2-3, with D perhaps matching TRBD1 (6 bases). Germline CDR1 and CDR2: SGHRS and YFSETQ. Trimming shortened V by 0 bases and J by 1 base, and 12 bases separated the two germline ends. This CDR3 is 16 amino acids long. CDR3 loop: CASSLAAGAGTDTQYF. CDR3 DNA: TGCGCCAGCAGCTTGGCTGCAGGGGCAGGCACAGATACGCAGTATTTT.